This note documents a single TCR beta chain sequence. Participants came from under 30 US areas, aged about 18 to 95 years. Participant-given clinical history determined each cohort assignment. For recovered donors of Cohort 3, there were two negative PCRs, clearance, or symptom resolution. The sample is drawn from a study of blood T cell repertoires in COVID-19. For the study at large: The United States, Italy and Spain supplied acute and convalescent COVID-19 samples.

Profiling relied on immunoSEQ multiplex PCR, and the TCRdb table lists in-frame clones only, not all of them. The table records some 380,000 clones, more than 75% of them present only once. V trimming: 4 bases; J trimming: 8 bases; junction bases outside the gene matches: 9. The CDR3 is 15 amino acids. Germline V gene lookup returns CDR1 ENHRY and CDR2 SYGVKD. The chain uses TRBV10-3 and TRBJ2-1, with TRBD1 matching over 9 bases. This receptor was obtained from a man aged 30 to 39 who had recovered from COVID-19. The sequencing sample was made of PBMCs or T cells enriched from blood (not recorded which). CDR3 bases: TGTGCCATCAGTGTGGGGGGGGACAGGGAGCATGAGCAGTTCTTC. It specifies CAISVGGDREHEQFF.